This TCR beta chain appears in the sequencing data of a study of blood T cells in healthy people across ages. Donors each provided 9.5 to 10 milliliters of peripheral blood. A second PCR, run for roughly 7 to 11 cycles, used a sample-barcoded 5' primer plus a J-beta primer mix. TCRdb re-called the 5' RACE reads through MiXCR, storing one row per CDR3 protein. The data contain fewer than 750,000 distinct CDR3 sequences, less than 60% of them singletons. General study results and limits: Diversity was higher, and naive CD4+ cells more numerous, in long-lived donors than in aged donors.

The junction had 14 bases not matched to a gene; V was cut back by 1 base and J by 6 bases. The germline V gene encodes CDR1 MGHRA and CDR2 YSYEKL. The CDR3 covers 18 residues. This clonotype has only a few counts. What it binds is unknown. The sequenced sample consisted of blood. This TCR was sampled from a man older than 75 in good health. V gene TRBV4-1 combines with J gene TRBJ2-1; 8 bases match TRBD2. For the CDR3, the DNA is TGCGCCAGCAGCCAAGGGATCCTCTACGGGAGGGCCGTCAATGAGCAGTTCTTC. This sequence encodes CASSQGILYGRAVNEQFF.